One T cell receptor (beta chain) is described in this entry. The data stem from a study of blood T cell repertoires in COVID-19. The wider study: The cDNA or gDNA used as material had been derived from T cells, B-cell-depleted T cells, or PBMCs.

Some clones are missing from TCRdb's copy, which holds only in-frame ones; the method was immunoSEQ multiplex PCR. The top ten clones hold roughly 0.9% of a sample with over 350,000 clones, approximately 93% of them seen once. This CDR3 is built from 16 residues. The J segment lost 2 bases and the V segment lost 4 bases, leaving 9 bases of the junction unmatched. The germline V gene encodes CDR1 SGHRS and CDR2 YFSETQ. The rearrangement joins TRBV5-1 to TRBJ2-1; 7 bases line up with TRBD1. Material for sequencing was PBMCs or T cells enriched from blood (not recorded which). This TCR was recovered from a woman aged 40 to 50 who had been exposed to COVID-19. As DNA, the CDR3 is TGCGCCAGCAGCGCAGACCCCCAGGGGGCCTACAATGAGCAGTTCTTC. It yields the protein CASSADPQGAYNEQFF.